The clone carrying this T cell receptor beta chain showed up many times. Antigen: not known. This entry comes from a study of Graves' ophthalmopathy and Graves' hyperthyroidism. Overall study results and limits: The blood repertoire also included most expanded thyroid clonotypes above 0.001 frequency.

Transcripts of RNA were the source for amplifying TCR beta CDR3 regions. The first round was an RT-PCR with HTBI primers, and the second round was a multiplex PCR. MiXCR, applied by TCRdb to the multiplex PCR reads, yields one record per CDR3 protein. The sample lists some 1.1 million distinct CDR3 sequences, 35% to 40% occurring once. Germline V gene data show CDR1 as LNHDA and CDR2 as SQIVND (reference sequence). This CDR3 spans 12 amino acids. V shed 4 bases and J shed 6 bases, with 10 bases lying between them. People with hyperthyroidism were aged 18 to 65 and newly diagnosed, under 2 months' duration.

The sequence was collected from an adult man with Graves' hyperthyroidism. Sequencing was performed on peripheral blood or thyroid tissue (not recorded which). The genes are TRBV19 and TRBJ2-7, with D perhaps TRBD1 (5 bases). The CDR3 nucleotides read TGTGCCAGTAGTAGCAGGGTCGGCGAGCAGTACTTC. It is translated as CASSSRVGEQYF.